Following are 25 T cell receptor beta chains from one sample sequenced in a study of blood T cell repertoires in COVID-19. This table comes from immunoSEQ multiplex PCR, and its TCRdb copy is limited to in-frame clones, with some not included. The sample gives some 450,000 clones, around 88% of which show up once; around 13% is in the top ten. Source material: peripheral blood. The receptor set was obtained from a woman in her 50s with COVID-19, enrolled during active disease.

The chain uses TRBV6-5 and TRBJ1-1; TRBD1 agrees at 9 bases. Germline CDR1 MNHEY, CDR2 SVGAGI. J gave up 7 bases and V 2 bases, and 11 bases lay outside the gene matches. The CDR3 loop spans 16 amino acids. CDR3 nucleotides: TGTGCCAGCAGTTACCCCCTGGACAGGGGAATCGGTGAAGCTTTCTTT. It codes for CASSYPLDRGIGEAFF.

The V call is TRBV6-6, the J call TRBJ1-6; a weak D match, TRBD1 (5 bases). This CDR3 has 16 amino acids. Germline V lookup: CDR1 MNHNY, CDR2 SVGAGI (reference sequence). Between the trimmed V and J ends, which lost 6 bases and 0 bases, there was a span of 12 bases. CDR3 coding DNA: TGTGCCAGCAGCCGATCAGGGAGCTCCTATAATTCACCCCTCCACTTT. Amino acids: CASSRSGSSYNSPLHF.

This chain uses TRBV27 with TRBJ1-1; no clear D gene. The CDR3 loop spans 14 amino acids. Trimming left V 5 bases short and J 2 bases short, with 12 bases between. CDR1 and CDR2 from the germline V gene are MNHEY and SMNVEV (reference sequence). CDR3 region: CASSLTAFNTEAFF. The CDR3, as DNA: TGTGCCAGCAGTCTCACAGCTTTTAACACTGAAGCTTTCTTT.

The chain is built from TRBV5-1 and TRBJ1-6, with unresolved D. Germline values: CDR1 SGHRS, CDR2 YFSETQ. The CDR3 runs 14 residues. Trimming removed 2 bases from V and 7 bases from J, with 10 bases in between. CDR3 in amino acids: CASSFNSPNSPLHF. The CDR3 coding sequence is TGCGCCAGCAGCTTTAACAGTCCCAATTCACCCCTCCACTTT. The full variable domain, its missing parts supplied by reference TRBV5-1 and TRBJ1-6, is KAGVTQTPRYLIKTRGQQVTLSCSPISGHRSVSWYQQTPGQGLQFLFEYFSETQRNKGNFPGRFSGRQFSNSRSEMNVSTLELGDSALYLCASSFNSPNSPLHFGNGTRLTVT.

The chain is built from TRBV19 and TRBJ1-1; D not certain. This CDR3 is 11 amino acids long. Per germline, CDR1 LNHDA and CDR2 SQIVND (reference sequence). Trimming took off 7 bases at V and 5 bases at J, with 8 bases between the two ends. CDR3: CASNGLTEAFF. The CDR3 DNA follows: TGTGCCAGTAATGGTCTAACTGAAGCTTTCTTT.

Notes on this clone: In the same sample, other DNA sequences code for this CDR3. The rearrangement links TRBV7-9 to TRBJ1-2, with 8 bases that match TRBD1. CDR1 is SEHNR and CDR2 is FQNEAQ in the germline V gene (reference sequence). This CDR3 has 13 residues. V dropped 2 bases and J dropped 6; count of bases not matched to a gene: 2. The CDR3 spells CASSLLQGDGYTF. The CDR3 DNA follows: TGTGCCAGCAGCTTACTACAGGGGGATGGCTACACCTTC.

The chain is built from TRBV2 and TRBJ1-4, with 7 bases lining up with TRBD1. The CDR3 is 14 amino acids. Unmatched junction bases numbered 9, after V lost 6 bases and J lost 8 bases. The germline V gene has CDR1 SNHLY and CDR2 FYNNEI. The CDR3 spells CASSRQGVREKLFF. Here the CDR3 DNA reads TGTGCCAGCAGCCGACAGGGAGTTCGCGAAAAACTGTTTTTT.

Only one count was recorded for this clone. The chain carries TRBV18 and TRBJ2-7; D remains unclear. The CDR3 has 12 residues. V was clipped by 3 bases and J by 4 bases, with 7 bases between them. Germline CDR1 KGHSH, CDR2 LQKENI. CDR3 coding DNA: TGTGCCAGCTCACCCTCAGAATACGAGCAGTACTTC. Protein: CASSPSEYEQYF. The whole variable domain, filled in from reference TRBV18 and TRBJ2-7, reads NAGVMQNPRHLVRRRGQEARLRCSPMKGHSHVYWYRQLPEEGLKFMVYLQKENIIDESGMPKERFSAEFPKEGPSILRIQQVVRGDSAAYFCASSPSEYEQYFGPGTRLTVT.

CDR3 region: CASSQGGRGRLTEAFF. In DNA form, the CDR3 reads TGCGCCAGCAGTCAAGGAGGCCGCGGGCGTTTGACTGAAGCTTTCTTT. The chain employs TRBV10-1 and TRBJ1-1; D gene uncertain. There are 16 residues in the CDR3. The germline V gene has CDR1 WNHNN and CDR2 SYGVQD (reference sequence). V lost 5 bases and J lost 5, with 21 bases in between.

This clone came up a few times. The CDR3 DNA reads TGTGCCAGCAGCGGAACAGGGGGCAATCAGCCCCAGCATTTT. It specifies CASSGTGGNQPQHF. This chain uses TRBV6-5 with TRBJ1-5, with 7 bases that match TRBD1. There are 14 residues in the CDR3. CDR1 is MNHEY and CDR2 is SVGAGI in the germline V gene. With 6 bases clipped from V and 2 bases from J, the junction kept 4 bases outside the gene matches.

The chain is built from TRBV11-2 and TRBJ1-3, with D possibly matching TRBD1 (6 bases). The CDR3 contains 18 residues. From germline, CDR1 is SGHAT and CDR2 FQNNGV. V was cut by 3 bases and J by 0 bases, with 18 bases left in between. CDR3 sequence (DNA): TGTGCCAGCAGCTTTCGGGGGGCATACGACCACTCTGGAAACACCATATATTTT. It specifies CASSFRGAYDHSGNTIYF.

V is TRBV27 and J is TRBJ1-2; tentatively, D is TRBD1 (6 bases). V lost 3 bases and J 4 bases, leaving 12 bases between the germline ends. The CDR3 sequence is 14 residues long. CDR1 MNHEY and CDR2 SMNVEV come from the germline V gene (reference sequence). CDR3 nucleotide sequence: TGTGCCAGCAGTTTCAGGGGTCTCGGCTATGGCTACACCTTC. Residues: CASSFRGLGYGYTF.

A word on this clone: Other nucleotide sequences in the sample specify the same CDR3. The chain uses TRBV19 and TRBJ1-5; D may be TRBD1 (5 bases). V dropped 3 bases and J dropped 7 bases, with 13 bases sitting between them. The CDR3 totals 14 residues. The V gene's germline CDR1 is LNHDA and CDR2 SQIVND (reference sequence). CDR3 DNA sequence: TGTGCCAGTAGTATTGAGCAGGGAGGGCAGCCCCAGCATTTT. Protein: CASSIEQGGQPQHF.

This clone was observed once. The CDR3 DNA follows: TGTGCCAGCAGCTTAGATCGGAACACCGGGGAGCTGTTTTTT. Translated, it gives CASSLDRNTGELFF. The rearrangement uses TRBV11-2 and TRBJ2-2; D call uncertain. V lost 0 bases and J lost 1, with 3 bases in between. The CDR3 has 14 amino acids. Germline V CDR1 and CDR2: SGHAT, FQNNGV.

The chain recombines TRBV10-1 with TRBJ1-1, with D perhaps matching TRBD1 (5 bases). The CDR3 is 13 residues long. V was pared by 3 bases and J by 4 bases, with 9 bases between. Germline V gene sequence: CDR1 WNHNN, CDR2 SYGVQD (reference sequence). The CDR3 here is CASSEGQGTEAFF. CDR3 sequence (DNA): TGCGCCAGCAGTGAAGGGCAGGGCACTGAAGCTTTCTTT.

The rearrangement joins TRBV29-1 to TRBJ2-2; 11 bases are shared with TRBD2. Germline lookup yields CDR1 SQVTM and CDR2 ANQGSEA. With V trimmed by 4 bases and J by 4 bases, 8 bases remained unmatched. The CDR3 is 16 residues long. The chain's CDR3 is CSVAGSGGVITGELFF. As DNA, the CDR3 is TGCAGCGTTGCGGGTAGCGGGGGGGTGATCACCGGGGAGCTGTTTTTT.

The rearrangement joins TRBV27 to TRBJ2-1, with 11 bases aligning to TRBD2. The CDR3 covers 16 residues. V lost 7 bases, J lost 6 bases, and 11 bases stayed unmatched. Germline V CDR1 and CDR2: MNHEY, SMNVEV (reference sequence). CDR3: CASTHDSSGGINEQFF. CDR3 bases: TGTGCCAGCACCCACGATTCTAGCGGGGGGATCAATGAGCAGTTCTTC.

This chain connects TRBV19 to TRBJ2-7; tentative D call: TRBD2 (6 bases). The CDR3 is 14 residues long. Germline CDR1 is LNHDA and CDR2 is SQIVND (reference sequence). V was trimmed by 4 bases and J by 6 bases, leaving 16 bases between them. The CDR3 DNA reads as TGTGCCAGTAGTACCGCGGGGTTCCGTGGCGAGCAGTACTTC. Its translation is CASSTAGFRGEQYF.

The chain is built from TRBV5-4 and TRBJ2-2; D is possibly TRBD1 (5 bases). The CDR3 covers 13 residues. CDR1 SGHNT and CDR2 YYREEE come from the germline V gene (reference sequence). Trimming cost V 4 bases and J 5 bases, with 9 bases left between them. CDR3 bases: TGTGCCAGCAGCCCGACAGTAACCGGGGAGCTGTTTTTT. Translating it yields CASSPTVTGELFF.

This chain uses TRBV11-1 with TRBJ2-1; weak D call: TRBD2 (6 bases). The CDR3 covers 16 residues. V was pared by 5 bases and J by 8 bases, with 22 bases between. Germline CDR1 SGHAT, CDR2 FQDESV (reference sequence). The chain's CDR3 is CASSPGGVERKDEQFF. The CDR3 coding sequence is TGTGCCAGCAGCCCGGGCGGGGTTGAGCGGAAGGATGAGCAGTTCTTC. The variable domain in full, completed from reference TRBV11-1 and TRBJ2-1, reads EAEVAQSPRYKITEKSQAVAFWCDPISGHATLYWYRQILGQGPELLVQFQDESVVDDSQLPKDRFSAERLKGVDSTLKIQPAELGDSAMYLCASSPGGVERKDEQFFGPGTRLTVL.

With respect to this clone: A read error may produce the germline difference seen at one junction end. The V gene is TRBV7-6, the J gene TRBJ2-3; 12 positions match TRBD2. This CDR3 has 15 residues. Germline values: CDR1 SGHVS, CDR2 FNYEAQ. CDR3 sequence: CASSLAGGRTDTQYF. CDR3 nucleotides: TGTGCCAGCAGCCTAGCGGGGGGGCGCACAGATACGCAGTATTTT.

V and J are TRBV10-1 and TRBJ2-7; 7 bases fit TRBD1. This CDR3 is 12 amino acids long. From germline, CDR1 is WNHNN and CDR2 SYGVQD (reference sequence). V shed 6 bases, J shed 7 bases, and the junction held 6 bases outside the gene matches. The CDR3 here is CASSLNRGEQYF. The CDR3 DNA sequence: TGCGCCAGCAGCCTAAACAGGGGTGAGCAGTACTTC.

CDR3: CASSILLGASTDTQYF. The CDR3 nucleotides are TGTGCCAGTAGTATTCTTTTAGGGGCTAGCACAGATACGCAGTATTTT. J is TRBJ2-3 and V is TRBV19, with D possibly being TRBD1 (5 bases). V dropped 3 bases and J dropped 0 bases, with 13 bases sitting between them. The CDR3 consists of 16 residues. Germline CDR1 LNHDA, CDR2 SQIVND (reference sequence). Looking up the rest from reference TRBV19 and TRBJ2-3 gives the full variable domain: DGGITQSPKYLFRKEGQNVTLSCEQNLNHDAMYWYRQDPGQGLRLIYYSQIVNDFQKGDIAEGYSVSREKKESFPLTVTSAQKNPTAFYLCASSILLGASTDTQYFGPGTRLTVL.

J is TRBJ1-1 and V is TRBV19, with 8 bases identical to TRBD1. V shed 5 bases, J shed 1 base, and the junction held 6 bases outside the gene matches. The germline V gene encodes CDR1 LNHDA and CDR2 SQIVND (reference sequence). CDR3 length: 15 residues. The CDR3 nucleotides read TGTGCCAGTAGTCCCCACAGGGGGGGGAACACTGAAGCTTTCTTT. This gives the protein CASSPHRGGNTEAFF.

This clone was seen only a few times. This chain links TRBV24-1 with TRBJ2-7; D is perhaps TRBD1 (6 bases). Germline assignment: CDR1 KGHDR and CDR2 SFDVKD. The CDR3 has 13 amino acids. V was clipped by 3 bases and J by 6 bases, with 11 bases between them. The CDR3 region is CATSDERGGEQYF. CDR3 DNA sequence: TGTGCCACCAGTGATGAGAGAGGGGGCGAGCAGTACTTC.